A selection of T cell receptor beta chains follows, all from one sample in a study of blood T cell repertoires in COVID-19. The method was immunoSEQ multiplex PCR; TCRdb's version includes in-frame clones alone and lacks a portion of them. The data contain some 490,000 clones, over 75% of them singletons. Sample: peripheral blood. These receptors were collected from a human donor in a cohort sampled during active COVID-19. CDR3s include the opening cysteine and the closing phenylalanine or tryptophan. The D gene is left open where the match is weak. Where a row states a size, it is once, few, many or the class of an expanded clone; other rows omit it.

v_gene	j_gene	d_gene	abundance	CDR3aa	CDR3nt
TRBV5-8	TRBJ1-3	NA	NA	CASSWLRGSGNTIYF	TGTGCCAGCAGCTGGCTTAGGGGCTCTGGAAACACCATATATTTT
TRBV3-1/TRBV3-2	TRBJ1-1	NA	NA	CASSQSDRNTEAFF	TGTGCCAGCAGCCAGTCCGACAGGAACACTGAAGCTTTCTTT
TRBV9	TRBJ2-7	NA	NA	CASSTDFSSYEQYF	TGTGCCAGCAGCACGGACTTCAGCTCCTACGAGCAGTACTTC
TRBV5-1	TRBJ1-1	TRBD1	NA	CASNSRTGGTEAFF	TGCGCCAGCAACTCCAGGACAGGGGGCACTGAAGCTTTCTTT
TRBV5-1	TRBJ2-5	NA	once	CASSFGPQETQYF	TGCGCCAGCAGCTTTGGGCCGCAAGAGACCCAGTACTTC
TRBV15	TRBJ2-7	NA	NA	CATSRDQGGGEQYF	TGTGCCACCAGCAGAGACCAGGGAGGAGGCGAGCAGTACTTC
TRBV5-1	TRBJ1-1	NA	NA	CASSLAGSGSGRMNTEAFF	TGCGCCAGCAGCTTGGCGGGGTCTGGGAGCGGGCGGATGAACACTGAAGCTTTCTTT
TRBV11-2	TRBJ1-1	NA	NA	CASSPSGGVSQAFF	TGTGCCAGCAGCCCGTCGGGGGGCGTATCACAAGCTTTCTTT
TRBV11-2	TRBJ2-5	TRBD2	NA	CASSLTSGLGETQYF	TGTGCCAGCAGCTTAACTAGCGGGTTGGGGGAGACCCAGTACTTC
TRBV10-3	TRBJ2-3	NA	NA	CAISDYRITDTQYF	TGTGCCATCAGTGATTACAGGATCACAGATACGCAGTATTTT
TRBV30	TRBJ2-7	NA	NA	CAYRQGSYEQYF	TGTGCCTATCGTCAGGGTTCCTACGAGCAGTACTTC
TRBV24-1	TRBJ2-7	NA	NA	CATSDPCWESIYEQYF	TGTGCCACCAGTGATCCCTGCTGGGAGTCTATTTACGAGCAGTACTTC
TRBV7-3	TRBJ2-3	NA	NA	CASSSTGSSDTQYF	TGTGCCAGCAGCTCCACCGGGAGCTCGGATACGCAGTATTTT
TRBV29-1	TRBJ2-5	TRBD2	once	CSGGGRTPETQYF	TGCAGCGGGGGCGGGAGGACGCCGGAGACCCAGTACTTC
TRBV6-5	TRBJ2-7	NA	NA	CASSYDRIRYEQYF	TGTGCCAGCAGTTACGACAGGATCAGATACGAGCAGTACTTC
TRBV10-3	TRBJ2-2	TRBD1	NA	CAISGTGGSGELFF	TGTGCCATCTCCGGGACAGGGGGCTCCGGGGAGCTGTTTTTT
TRBV10-3	TRBJ1-5	NA	few	CAISESVPQGGPQHF	TGTGCCATCAGTGAGTCGGTCCCTCAAGGGGGGCCCCAGCATTTT
TRBV3-1/TRBV3-2	TRBJ2-1	NA	once	CASSPRRTEPYNEQFF	TGTGCCAGCAGCCCTCGACGGACAGAGCCCTACAATGAGCAGTTCTTC
TRBV24-1	TRBJ2-7	TRBD1	many	CATSTGNTYEQYF	TGTGCCACCTCGACAGGGAATACCTACGAGCAGTACTTC
TRBV2	TRBJ2-2	TRBD1	NA	CASSGTGVGGELFF	TGTGCCAGCAGTGGGACAGGCGTGGGTGGGGAGCTGTTTTTT
TRBV19	TRBJ1-3	NA	NA	CASSPLLVVGNTIYF	TGTGCCAGTAGCCCTCTTCTCGTCGTAGGAAACACCATATATTTT
TRBV19	TRBJ1-5	TRBD1	NA	CASTGQVSQPQHF	TGTGCCAGTACAGGACAGGTGAGTCAGCCCCAGCATTTT
TRBV20-1	TRBJ1-2	NA	NA	CSADRFYGYTF	TGCAGTGCTGACAGATTCTATGGCTACACCTTC
TRBV30	TRBJ2-3	NA	NA	CAWSLSPFPTDTQYF	TGTGCCTGGAGTTTATCCCCTTTCCCCACAGATACGCAGTATTTT
TRBV30	TRBJ2-7	NA	NA	CAWSRGVGLNYEQYF	TGTGCCTGGAGCCGCGGGGTTGGACTTAACTACGAGCAGTACTTC
TRBV19	TRBJ2-1	TRBD2	NA	CASIPGLDSAEQFF	TGTGCCAGTATCCCGGGACTAGATTCGGCCGAGCAGTTCTTC
TRBV11-3	TRBJ2-5	NA	NA	CASSLGGSQETQYF	TGTGCCAGCAGCTTGGGAGGATCCCAAGAGACCCAGTACTTC
TRBV13	TRBJ2-3	TRBD2	NA	CASSKLAGGFTDTQYF	TGTGCCAGCAGCAAATTAGCGGGAGGGTTCACAGATACGCAGTATTTT
TRBV19	TRBJ1-5	TRBD1	NA	CASSIAGRGYGQPQHF	TGTGCCAGTAGTATAGCGGGCAGGGGGTATGGTCAGCCCCAGCATTTT
TRBV30	TRBJ1-5	TRBD1	NA	CAWQQGMDQPQHF	TGTGCCTGGCAACAGGGGATGGATCAGCCCCAGCATTTT
TRBV7-2	TRBJ1-5	TRBD1	NA	CASSSTTGSGQPQHF	TGTGCCAGCAGCTCCACGACAGGGTCGGGTCAGCCCCAGCATTTT
TRBV10-3	TRBJ1-4	NA	NA	CATMASGLMNEKLFF	TGTGCCACCATGGCCTCGGGACTGATGAATGAAAAACTGTTTTTT
TRBV29-1	TRBJ2-7	TRBD2	NA	CSVESRDRSLAGDPYEQYF	TGCAGCGTTGAATCTCGGGACAGAAGCCTAGCGGGAGATCCCTACGAGCAGTACTTC
TRBV7-2	TRBJ2-5	TRBD2	NA	CASSSMGGSGDAQYF	TGTGCCAGCAGCTCCATGGGCGGGAGTGGGGATGCCCAGTACTTC
TRBV30	TRBJ2-7	NA	NA	CAWKLTGSSYEQYF	TGTGCCTGGAAATTAACAGGGAGCTCCTACGAGCAGTACTTC
TRBV19	TRBJ1-4	NA	once	CASSMGTPITNEKLFF	TGTGCCAGTAGTATGGGGACACCGATAACTAATGAAAAACTGTTTTTT
TRBV5-1	TRBJ2-2	NA	NA	CASSLYASNTGELFF	TGCGCCAGCAGCTTGTATGCTAGCAACACCGGGGAGCTGTTTTTT
TRBV19	TRBJ1-6	NA	NA	CASSISSSYNSPLHF	TGTGCCAGTAGTATCTCGAGCTCCTATAATTCACCCCTCCACTTT
TRBV5-4	TRBJ1-2	NA	few	CASSSGRGAYGYTF	TGTGCCAGCAGCTCGGGCCGGGGGGCCTATGGCTACACCTTC
TRBV5-1	TRBJ2-1	TRBD2	NA	CASRSQGTSGSEQFF	TGCGCCAGCAGATCCCAAGGGACTAGCGGGAGTGAGCAGTTCTTC
TRBV7-8	TRBJ1-2	TRBD1	NA	CASSSDRVGYTF	TGTGCCAGCAGCTCGGACAGGGTAGGCTACACCTTC
TRBV7-7	TRBJ2-2	TRBD1	few	CASSTDRGATGELFF	TGTGCTAGCAGCACCGACAGGGGGGCCACCGGGGAGCTGTTTTTT
TRBV20-1	TRBJ2-7	NA	NA	CSARAGVEQYF	TGCAGTGCTAGAGCAGGGGTCGAGCAGTACTTC
TRBV24-1	TRBJ2-3	TRBD2	NA	CATSDPSGSTDTQYF	TGTGCCACCAGTGATCCTAGCGGGAGCACAGATACGCAGTATTTT
TRBV29-1	TRBJ1-2	TRBD1	NA	CSVGPGQGQFLYGYTF	TGCAGCGTTGGGCCGGGACAGGGCCAATTTCTCTATGGCTACACCTTC
TRBV29-1	TRBJ1-2	NA	NA	CSVVGSYYGYTF	TGCAGCGTTGTGGGCAGTTACTATGGCTACACCTTC
TRBV5-1	TRBJ1-2	TRBD1	NA	CASSYPGQGDDGYTF	TGCGCCAGCAGCTACCCGGGACAGGGGGACGATGGCTACACCTTC
TRBV19	TRBJ2-7	NA	NA	CASRPQGQGPSYEQYF	TGTGCCAGTAGACCACAAGGGCAGGGCCCCTCCTACGAGCAGTACTTC
TRBV3-1/TRBV3-2	TRBJ2-1	NA	NA	CASSQATGLENEQFF	TGTGCCAGCAGCCAAGCAACCGGACTGGAGAATGAGCAGTTCTTC
TRBV7-2	TRBJ2-7	NA	once	CASSLVQGSYEQYF	TGTGCCAGCAGCTTAGTACAGGGTTCCTACGAGCAGTACTTC
TRBV20-1	TRBJ2-7	NA	NA	CSAIGPEQYF	TGCAGTGCTATTGGCCCGGAGCAGTACTTC
TRBV19	TRBJ1-1	TRBD1	NA	CASSGGQGNTEAFF	TGTGCCAGTAGTGGCGGACAGGGGAACACTGAAGCTTTCTTT
TRBV19	TRBJ2-5	TRBD2	NA	CASSIGGGEETQYF	TGTGCCAGTAGTATAGGGGGAGGGGAGGAGACCCAGTACTTC